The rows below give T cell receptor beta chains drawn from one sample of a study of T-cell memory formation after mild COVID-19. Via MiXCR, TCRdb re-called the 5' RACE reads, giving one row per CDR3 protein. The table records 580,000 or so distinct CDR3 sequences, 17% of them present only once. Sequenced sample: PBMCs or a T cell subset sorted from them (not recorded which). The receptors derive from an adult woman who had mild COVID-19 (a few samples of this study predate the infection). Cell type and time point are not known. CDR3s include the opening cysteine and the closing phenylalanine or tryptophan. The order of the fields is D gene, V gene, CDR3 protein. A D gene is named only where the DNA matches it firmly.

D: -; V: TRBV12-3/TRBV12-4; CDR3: CASSSRAGYTEAFF
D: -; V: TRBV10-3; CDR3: CASRQDSSGNTIYF
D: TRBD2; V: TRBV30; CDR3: CAWAKPGLAGSGANVLTF
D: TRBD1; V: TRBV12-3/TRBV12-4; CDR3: CASSLLVDRASNQPQHF
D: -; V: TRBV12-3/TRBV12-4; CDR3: CASSPNKGQPQHF
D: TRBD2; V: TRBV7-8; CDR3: CASSLLAGAYYSTDTQYF
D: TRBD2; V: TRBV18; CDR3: CASSPRAAGDSYTEQFF
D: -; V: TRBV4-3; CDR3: CASSLEKWDYEQYF
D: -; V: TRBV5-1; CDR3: CASSSNGLPDTQYF
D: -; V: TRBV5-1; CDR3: CASSLDPGRPEAFF
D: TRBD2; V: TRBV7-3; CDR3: CASSLVGRGNEQFF
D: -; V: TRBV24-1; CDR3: CATSPDSTDTQYF
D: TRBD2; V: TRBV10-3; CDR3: CAISDPGLAGGKGLSYEQYF
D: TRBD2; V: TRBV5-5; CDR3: CASRTPGLAYNEQFF
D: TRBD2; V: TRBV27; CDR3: CASSPLQLSGAPYEQYF
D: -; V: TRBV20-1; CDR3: CSARDGTPHEFF
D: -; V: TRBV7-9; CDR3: CASSHREGYTF
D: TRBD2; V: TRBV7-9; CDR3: CASTPWRGGSDTQYF
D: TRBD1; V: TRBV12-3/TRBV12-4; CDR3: CASTLTGWNPGELFF
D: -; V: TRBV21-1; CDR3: CASSQRSNQPQHF
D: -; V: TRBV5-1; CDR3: CASTKDLYSGNTIYF
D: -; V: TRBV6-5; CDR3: CASGNTEAFF
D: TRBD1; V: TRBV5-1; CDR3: CASSLVGGEGTQYF
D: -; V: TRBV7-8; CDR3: CASSLAHRVASEAFF
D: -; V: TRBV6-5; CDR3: CASNHAGYQETQYF
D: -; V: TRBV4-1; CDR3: CASSQPVRFGTDTQYF
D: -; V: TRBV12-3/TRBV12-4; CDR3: CASNDRGNEQFF
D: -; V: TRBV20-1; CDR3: CSAITGTSNTGELFF
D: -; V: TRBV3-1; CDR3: CASSQNGLVIYEQYF
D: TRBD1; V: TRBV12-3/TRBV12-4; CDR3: CASSPPGQLYEQYF
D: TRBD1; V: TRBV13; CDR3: CASSSRRPGTGSYEQYF
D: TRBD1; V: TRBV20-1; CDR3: CSARDPGTVNTEAFF
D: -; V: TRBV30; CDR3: CAWSGASYEQYF